These 24 T cell receptor beta chains were sequenced from one sample in a study of regulatory T cells in long-lasting Graves disease. Arm-PCR of CDR3 regions and iRepertoire HTBI primers were the basis on which TCR beta libraries were built. One entry per CDR3 protein, called by TCRdb with MiXCR from the multiplex PCR reads. The profile shows 600,000 to 650,000 distinct CDR3 sequences, about 15% of them singletons. Noted time point: newly diagnosed GD, antithyroid drugs for less than 3 months. Extracted PBMC RNA gave rise to the TCR library. The same specimen was also included in a second study, on T cells in Graves' hyperthyroidism and ophthalmopathy.

Sequences were derived from peripheral blood mononuclear cells (PBMCs), sampled at new diagnosis, from a patient treated with antithyroid drugs. Source of these receptors: a woman aged 30 to 39 with Graves disease.

This clonotype appeared many times. The V and J genes are TRBV27 and TRBJ2-1; 9 nucleotides line up with TRBD2. In germline, CDR1 is MNHEY, CDR2 SMNVEV (reference sequence). The ends lost 3 bases at V and 7 bases at J; junction bases unmatched: 1. There are 13 residues in the CDR3. CDR3 region: CASSFSGSNEQFF. The CDR3 DNA follows: TGTGCCAGCAGTTTTAGCGGGAGTAATGAGCAGTTCTTC.

This clonotype turned up a few times. Here the CDR3 omits its conserved ending phenylalanine or tryptophan, so a read error is the likely source. The gene calls are TRBV15 and TRBJ1-1; no firm D call. V lost 1 base and J 1 base, leaving 4 bases between the germline ends. This CDR3 spans 13 amino acids. Germline V gene lookup returns CDR1 LNHNV and CDR2 YYDKDF (reference sequence). This chain's CDR3 is CATSRGANTEAFS. CDR3 coding DNA: TGTGCCACCAGCAGAGGGGCGAACACTGAAGCTTTCTCT.

This clonotype was counted only a few times. The rearrangement uses TRBV19 and TRBJ2-1; a possible D gene is TRBD2 (5 bases). The V end lost 8 bases, the J end lost 6 bases, and 11 bases lay between the germline ends. This CDR3 has 12 amino acids. Germline lookup yields CDR1 LNHDA and CDR2 SQIVND (reference sequence). The CDR3 nucleotides are TGTGCCAGTTCTAGCAGGCGCAATGAGCAGTTCTTC. Translation: CASSSRRNEQFF. Together with reference TRBV19 and TRBJ2-1, the CDR3 gives the full variable domain: DGGITQSPKYLFRKEGQNVTLSCEQNLNHDAMYWYRQDPGQGLRLIYYSQIVNDFQKGDIAEGYSVSREKKESFPLTVTSAQKNPTAFYLCASSSRRNEQFFGPGTRLTVL.

The chain carries TRBV6-1 and TRBJ2-6, with unresolved D. Trimming shortened V by 7 bases and J by 2 bases, and 12 bases separated the two germline ends. The CDR3 extends over 15 amino acids. CDR1 is MNHNS and CDR2 is SASEGT in the germline V gene. Here the CDR3 reads CASTGSSAGANVLTF. CDR3 DNA sequence: TGTGCCAGCACGGGTTCTTCGGCTGGGGCCAACGTCCTGACTTTC.

In regard to this clonotype: The junction does not match germline at one end; this may be a read error. The V and J genes are TRBV5-5 and TRBJ1-1; D is unresolved. Germline CDR1 SGHKS, CDR2 YYEKEE (reference sequence). The CDR3 runs 16 residues. The CDR3 sequence is CAGSPAREADNTEAFF. The CDR3 coding sequence is TGTGCCGGCAGCCCCGCGAGGGAGGCAGACAACACTGAAGCTTTCTTT.

This clonotype was counted many times. The CDR3 loop reads CASSEDPGTEAFF. CDR3 coding DNA: TGTGCCAGCAGTGAGGACCCAGGGACTGAAGCTTTCTTT. The rearrangement links TRBV6-1 to TRBJ1-1; a possible D gene is TRBD1 (5 bases). The V gene's germline CDR1 is MNHNS and CDR2 SASEGT. The CDR3 is 13 residues long. Trimming pared 3 bases from V and 5 bases from J, leaving 10 bases between.

Only a few counts were recorded for this clonotype. The chain joins TRBV19 to TRBJ1-4; D remains ambiguous. This CDR3 has 15 residues. V lost 8 bases and J lost 0, with 13 bases in between. The germline V gene has CDR1 LNHDA and CDR2 SQIVND (reference sequence). The CDR3 loop is CASSSWRATNEKLFF. CDR3 nucleotide sequence: TGTGCCAGTTCTAGTTGGCGTGCAACTAATGAAAAACTGTTTTTT.

This clonotype came up many times. The chain links TRBV20-1 to TRBJ1-5, with D hard to call. This CDR3 has 13 residues. V was shortened by 5 bases and J by 7 bases, with 15 bases between the two germline ends. Germline lookup yields CDR1 DFQATT and CDR2 SNEGSKA (reference sequence). The CDR3 region is CSAGRSGGQPQHF. The DNA for the CDR3 is TGCAGTGCTGGCCGCAGTGGAGGGCAGCCCCAGCATTTT.

This clonotype has just a few counts. The chain links TRBV9 to TRBJ1-4; D unresolved. Germline V gene sequence: CDR1 SGDLS, CDR2 YYNGEE. The CDR3 extends over 13 amino acids. Trimming cost V 2 bases and J 10 bases, with 12 bases left between them. The CDR3 region has the DNA TGTGCCAGCAGCGTTGGACCGATTGGAAAACTGTTTTTT. This gives the protein CASSVGPIGKLFF.

There are a few counts of this clonotype. The CDR3 DNA is TGCGCCAGCCGGGCAGCCTCTGGAAACACCATATATTTT. Amino acids: CASRAASGNTIYF. The chain carries TRBV5-1 and TRBJ1-3; D unclear. The CDR3 extends over 13 amino acids. Trimming took off 7 bases at V and 0 bases at J, with 8 bases between the two ends. Germline loops: CDR1 SGHRS, CDR2 YFSETQ.

The chain recombines TRBV14 with TRBJ2-1; 7 positions match TRBD1. V lost 4 bases and J lost 7; bases outside the gene matches: 10. CDR1 and CDR2 (germline): SGHDN, FVKESK. The CDR3 is 15 residues long. The CDR3: CASSPTGFLGNEQFF. CDR3 in DNA: TGTGCCAGCAGCCCGACAGGGTTCTTGGGGAATGAGCAGTTCTTC.

This clonotype was seen at least ten times. The chain recombines TRBV24-1 with TRBJ2-5, with D hard to call. Germline values: CDR1 KGHDR, CDR2 SFDVKD. V lost 0 bases and J lost 5, with 15 bases in between. The CDR3 is made up of 16 amino acids. CDR3 sequence: CATSDLQGGSGETQYF. CDR3 nucleotides: TGTGCCACCAGTGATTTGCAAGGCGGCTCCGGGGAGACCCAGTACTTC.

This sequence joins TRBV27 and TRBJ2-7, with TRBD2 identical over 9 bases. The CDR3 has 15 amino acids. Germline V lookup: CDR1 MNHEY, CDR2 SMNVEV (reference sequence). The V gene end was trimmed by 1 base and the J gene end by 3 bases; junction bases not matched to a gene: 4. The CDR3 nucleotides read TGTGCCAGCAGTTTATTAGCGGGGGCCCGCTACGAGCAGTACTTC. It yields the protein CASSLLAGARYEQYF.

This clonotype was observed a few times. The chain has TRBV5-1 and TRBJ2-5, with TRBD2 identical over 7 bases. CDR1 and CDR2 from the germline V gene are SGHRS and YFSETQ. V dropped 4 bases and J dropped 5; count of bases not matched to a gene: 11. This CDR3 has 15 amino acids. The CDR3, as DNA: TGCGCCAGCAGCCCCTTCCCCAGGGAGGGGGAGACCCAGTACTTC. It encodes CASSPFPREGETQYF.

This clonotype appeared many times. The rearrangement links TRBV28 to TRBJ1-5; D remains unclear. This CDR3 has 17 amino acids. V was pared by 6 bases and J by 0 bases, with 18 bases between. Germline V lookup: CDR1 MDHEN, CDR2 SYDVKM. The CDR3, as DNA: TGTGCCAGCAGCCTTGGGAGAGGAGAAGGTAGCAATCAGCCCCAGCATTTT. Amino acids: CASSLGRGEGSNQPQHF.

This clonotype was counted many times. The chain joins TRBV20-1 to TRBJ2-3; D might be TRBD2 (5 bases). The CDR3 loop spans 14 amino acids. Germline CDR1 and CDR2: DFQATT and SNEGSKA (reference sequence). With 2 bases removed from V and 3 bases from J, the gap between germline ends came to 12 bases. CDR3 loop: CSARRLALTDTQYF. The CDR3 DNA is TGCAGTGCTAGACGCCTAGCACTGACAGATACGCAGTATTTT.

The V and J genes are TRBV30 and TRBJ1-2; D not resolved. The CDR3 contains 11 residues. The V gene lost 4 bases and the J gene lost 2 bases, with 5 bases spanning the gap. Per germline, CDR1 GTSNPN and CDR2 SVGIG (reference sequence). The CDR3 DNA reads as TGTGCCTGGAACAGAAACTATGGCTACACCTTC. Residues: CAWNRNYGYTF.

This clonotype was observed a few times. The chain joins TRBV19 to TRBJ2-7; D is unclear. The ends were cut back, 6 bases at V and 3 bases at J, with 12 bases in the middle. Germline CDR1 LNHDA, CDR2 SQIVND (reference sequence). The CDR3 is 13 residues long. The CDR3 reads CASSPLGIYEQYF. The CDR3 DNA reads as TGTGCCAGTAGCCCCCTCGGAATCTACGAGCAGTACTTC.

This clonotype was recorded many times. V and J are TRBV28 and TRBJ2-4; TRBD2 agrees at 12 bases. V shed 5 bases, J shed 7 bases, and the junction held 9 bases outside the gene matches. The CDR3 covers 16 residues. Germline CDR1 and CDR2: MDHEN and SYDVKM. The CDR3 spells CASSLAGGGLGNIQYF. The CDR3 DNA sequence: TGTGCCAGCAGTCTAGCGGGAGGGGGATTAGGGAACATTCAGTACTTC. The full variable domain, with the rest looked up from reference TRBV28 and TRBJ2-4, is DVKVTQSSRYLVKRTGEKVFLECVQDMDHENMFWYRQDPGLGLRLIYFSYDVKMKEKGDIPEGYSVSREKKERFSLILESASTNQTSMYLCASSLAGGGLGNIQYFGAGTRLSVL.

This clonotype turned up a few times. The rearrangement joins TRBV18 to TRBJ2-7; D not certain. This CDR3 has 14 amino acids. Germline V gene sequence: CDR1 KGHSH, CDR2 LQKENI. Between the trimmed V and J ends, which lost 0 bases and 1 base, there was a span of 7 bases. The CDR3 spells CASSPPPESYEQYF. In DNA, the CDR3 is TGTGCCAGCTCACCACCACCAGAGTCCTACGAGCAGTACTTC. Together with reference TRBV18 and TRBJ2-7, the CDR3 gives the full variable domain: NAGVMQNPRHLVRRRGQEARLRCSPMKGHSHVYWYRQLPEEGLKFMVYLQKENIIDESGMPKERFSAEFPKEGPSILRIQQVVRGDSAAYFCASSPPPESYEQYFGPGTRLTVT.

This clonotype was seen a handful of times. This chain connects TRBV27 to TRBJ2-1, with D possibly being TRBD1 (6 bases). Trimming left V 3 bases short and J 7 bases short, with 13 bases between. This CDR3 contains 14 residues. CDR1 is MNHEY, CDR2 SMNVEV, per germline (reference sequence). The DNA for the CDR3 is TGTGCCAGCAGTTTTCGTCAGGGGTGGAATGAGCAGTTCTTC. Protein: CASSFRQGWNEQFF.

The gene calls are TRBV27 and TRBJ1-5; D uncertain. Germline CDR1 MNHEY, CDR2 SMNVEV (reference sequence). CDR3 length: 15 residues. The ends were cut back, 3 bases at V and 0 bases at J, with 9 bases in the middle. CDR3 coding DNA: TGTGCCAGCAGTTTCACCTCTTATAGCAATCAGCCCCAGCATTTT. It encodes CASSFTSYSNQPQHF.

This clonotype was observed many times. The rearrangement links TRBV6-1 to TRBJ1-6; D unclear. Germline V CDR1 and CDR2: MNHNS, SASEGT. The CDR3 has 13 residues. With 7 bases removed from V and 6 bases from J, the gap between germline ends came to 10 bases. CDR3: CASNEGGNSPLHF. DNA for the CDR3: TGTGCCAGCAACGAGGGTGGTAATTCACCCCTCCACTTT.

The rearrangement links TRBV7-2 to TRBJ1-6; possible D gene TRBD1, 6 bases. There are 20 residues in the CDR3. V was shortened by 5 bases and J by 0 bases, with 23 bases between the two germline ends. The germline V gene encodes CDR1 SGHTA and CDR2 FQGNSA. The CDR3 DNA sequence: TGTGCCAGCAGCAGCCGACAGGTCCAATTTCAGAGCTCCTATAATTCACCCCTCCACTTT. It translates to CASSSRQVQFQSSYNSPLHF.